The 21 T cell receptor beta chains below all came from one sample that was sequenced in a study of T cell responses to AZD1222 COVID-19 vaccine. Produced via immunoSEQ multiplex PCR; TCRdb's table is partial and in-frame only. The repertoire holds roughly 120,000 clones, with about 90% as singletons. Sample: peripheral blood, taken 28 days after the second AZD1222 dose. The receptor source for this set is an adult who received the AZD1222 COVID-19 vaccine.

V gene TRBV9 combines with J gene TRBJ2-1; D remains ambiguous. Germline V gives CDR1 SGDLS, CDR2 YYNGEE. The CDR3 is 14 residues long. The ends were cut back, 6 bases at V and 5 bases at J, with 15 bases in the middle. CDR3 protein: CASNPGIANNEQFF. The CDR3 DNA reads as TGTGCCAGCAACCCTGGGATCGCAAACAATGAGCAGTTCTTC.

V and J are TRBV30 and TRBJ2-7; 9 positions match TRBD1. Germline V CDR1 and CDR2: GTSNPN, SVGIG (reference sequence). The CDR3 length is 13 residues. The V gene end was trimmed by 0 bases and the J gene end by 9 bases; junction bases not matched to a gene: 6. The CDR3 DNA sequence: TGTGCCTGGAGTGTTACAGGGGGCCGGGGGCAGTACTTC. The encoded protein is CAWSVTGGRGQYF.

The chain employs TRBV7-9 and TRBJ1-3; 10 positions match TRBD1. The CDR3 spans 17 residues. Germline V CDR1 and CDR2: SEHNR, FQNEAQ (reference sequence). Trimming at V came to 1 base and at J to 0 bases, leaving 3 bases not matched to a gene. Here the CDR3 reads CASSLGGQGFSGNTIYF. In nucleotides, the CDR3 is TGTGCCAGCAGCTTAGGGGGACAGGGGTTCTCTGGAAACACCATATATTTT.

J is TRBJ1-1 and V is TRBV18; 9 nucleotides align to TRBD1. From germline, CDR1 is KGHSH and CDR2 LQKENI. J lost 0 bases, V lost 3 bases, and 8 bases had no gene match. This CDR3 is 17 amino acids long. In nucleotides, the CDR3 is TGTGCCAGCTCACCGGCGGACAGGGGCGAGATGAACACTGAAGCTTTCTTT. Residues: CASSPADRGEMNTEAFF. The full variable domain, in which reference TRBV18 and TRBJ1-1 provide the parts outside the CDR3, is NAGVMQNPRHLVRRRGQEARLRCSPMKGHSHVYWYRQLPEEGLKFMVYLQKENIIDESGMPKERFSAEFPKEGPSILRIQQVVRGDSAAYFCASSPADRGEMNTEAFFGQGTRLTVV.

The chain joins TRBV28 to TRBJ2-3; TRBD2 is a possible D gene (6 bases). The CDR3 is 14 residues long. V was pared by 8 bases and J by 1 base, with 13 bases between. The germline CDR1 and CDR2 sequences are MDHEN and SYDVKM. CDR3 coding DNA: TGTGCCAGCTCGCGGGGAGGAGGCACAGATACGCAGTATTTT. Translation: CASSRGGGTDTQYF. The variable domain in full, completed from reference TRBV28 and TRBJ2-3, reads DVKVTQSSRYLVKRTGEKVFLECVQDMDHENMFWYRQDPGLGLRLIYFSYDVKMKEKGDIPEGYSVSREKKERFSLILESASTNQTSMYLCASSRGGGTDTQYFGPGTRLTVL.

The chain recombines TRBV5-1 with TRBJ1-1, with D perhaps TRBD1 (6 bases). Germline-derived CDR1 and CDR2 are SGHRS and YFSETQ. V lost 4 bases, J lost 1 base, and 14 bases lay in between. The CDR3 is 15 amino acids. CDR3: CASSPDTGPNTEAFF. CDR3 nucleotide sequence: TGCGCCAGCAGCCCCGACACAGGGCCGAACACTGAAGCTTTCTTT.

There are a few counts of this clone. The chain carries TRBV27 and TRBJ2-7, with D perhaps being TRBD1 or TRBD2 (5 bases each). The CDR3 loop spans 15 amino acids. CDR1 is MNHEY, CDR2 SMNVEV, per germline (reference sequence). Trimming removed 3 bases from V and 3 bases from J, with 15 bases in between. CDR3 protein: CASSFNGVRGYEQYF. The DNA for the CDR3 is TGTGCCAGCAGTTTCAACGGGGTAAGGGGCTACGAGCAGTACTTC.

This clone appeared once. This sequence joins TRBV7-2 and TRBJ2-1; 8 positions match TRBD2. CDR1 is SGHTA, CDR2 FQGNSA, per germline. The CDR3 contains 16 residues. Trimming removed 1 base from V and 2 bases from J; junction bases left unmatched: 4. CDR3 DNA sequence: TGTGCCAGCAGCTTAGAGCGGGAGTCAACCTACAATGAGCAGTTCTTC. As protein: CASSLERESTYNEQFF.

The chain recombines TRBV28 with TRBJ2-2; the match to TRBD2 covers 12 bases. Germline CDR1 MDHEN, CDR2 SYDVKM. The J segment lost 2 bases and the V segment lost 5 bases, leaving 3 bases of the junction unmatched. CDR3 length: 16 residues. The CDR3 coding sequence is TGTGCCAGCAGTCCCGGACTAGCGGGAAACACCGGGGAGCTGTTTTTT. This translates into CASSPGLAGNTGELFF.

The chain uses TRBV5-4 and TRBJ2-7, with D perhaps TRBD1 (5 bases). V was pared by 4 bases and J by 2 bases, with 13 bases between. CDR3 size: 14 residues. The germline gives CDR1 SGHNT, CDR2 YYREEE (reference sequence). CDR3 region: CASSQDSATYEQYF. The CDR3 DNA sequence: TGTGCCAGCAGCCAAGACAGCGCGACCTACGAGCAGTACTTC.

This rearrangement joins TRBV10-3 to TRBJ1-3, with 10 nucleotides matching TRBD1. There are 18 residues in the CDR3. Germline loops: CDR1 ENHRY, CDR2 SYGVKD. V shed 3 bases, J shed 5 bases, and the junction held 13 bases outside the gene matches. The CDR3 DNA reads TGTGCCATCAGTGAATGGACAGGGGGGTTGGGTCTGAGAAACACCATATATTTT. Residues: CAISEWTGGLGLRNTIYF.

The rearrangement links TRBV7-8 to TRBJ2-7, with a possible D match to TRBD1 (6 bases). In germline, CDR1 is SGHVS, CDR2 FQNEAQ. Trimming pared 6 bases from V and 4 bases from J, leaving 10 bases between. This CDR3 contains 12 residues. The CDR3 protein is CASSSDRYEQYF. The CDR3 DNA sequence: TGTGCCAGCAGTTCAGACAGGTACGAGCAGTACTTC.

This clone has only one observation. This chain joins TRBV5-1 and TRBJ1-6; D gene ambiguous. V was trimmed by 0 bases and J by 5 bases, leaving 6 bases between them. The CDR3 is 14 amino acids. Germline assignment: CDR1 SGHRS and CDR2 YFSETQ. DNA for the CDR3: TGCGCCAGCAGCTTGGGGGGTAATAATTCACCCCTCCACTTT. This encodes CASSLGGNNSPLHF. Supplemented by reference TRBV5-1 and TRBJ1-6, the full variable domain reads KAGVTQTPRYLIKTRGQQVTLSCSPISGHRSVSWYQQTPGQGLQFLFEYFSETQRNKGNFPGRFSGRQFSNSRSEMNVSTLELGDSALYLCASSLGGNNSPLHFGNGTRLTVT.

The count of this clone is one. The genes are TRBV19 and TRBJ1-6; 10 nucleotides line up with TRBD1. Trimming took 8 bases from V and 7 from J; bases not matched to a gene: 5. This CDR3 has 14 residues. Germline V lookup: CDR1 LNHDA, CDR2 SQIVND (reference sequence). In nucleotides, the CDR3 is TGTGCCAGTGGACAGGGGGAGGGAAATTCACCCCTCCACTTT. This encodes CASGQGEGNSPLHF.

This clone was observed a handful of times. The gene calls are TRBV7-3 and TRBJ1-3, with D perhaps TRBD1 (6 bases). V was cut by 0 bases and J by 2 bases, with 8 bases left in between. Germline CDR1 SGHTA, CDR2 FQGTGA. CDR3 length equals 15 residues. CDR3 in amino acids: CASSLTGGAGNTIYF. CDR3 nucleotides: TGTGCCAGCAGCTTAACCGGGGGCGCTGGAAACACCATATATTTT.

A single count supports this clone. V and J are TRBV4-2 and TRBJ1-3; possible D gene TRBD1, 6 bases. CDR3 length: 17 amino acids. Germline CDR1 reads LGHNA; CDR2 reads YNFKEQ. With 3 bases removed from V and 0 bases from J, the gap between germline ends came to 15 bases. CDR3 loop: CASSHLSGHNSGNTIYF. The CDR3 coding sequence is TGTGCCAGCAGCCATCTATCGGGACACAACTCTGGAAACACCATATATTTT.

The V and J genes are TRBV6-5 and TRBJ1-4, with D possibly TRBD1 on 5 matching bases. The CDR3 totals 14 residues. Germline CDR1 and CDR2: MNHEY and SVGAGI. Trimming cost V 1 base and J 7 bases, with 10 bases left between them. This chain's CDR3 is CASSYWGLPEKLFF. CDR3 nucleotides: TGTGCCAGCAGTTACTGGGGCCTACCTGAAAAACTGTTTTTT.

The CDR3 protein is CASSYSKNRGGELFF. The CDR3 nucleotides are TGTGCCAGCAGTTACTCCAAGAATCGGGGCGGGGAGCTGTTTTTT. The chain carries TRBV6-5 and TRBJ2-2; a weak D match, TRBD2 (5 bases). Germline CDR1 and CDR2: MNHEY and SVGAGI. Trimming shortened V by 0 bases and J by 7 bases, and 12 bases separated the two germline ends. The length of the CDR3 is 15 residues.

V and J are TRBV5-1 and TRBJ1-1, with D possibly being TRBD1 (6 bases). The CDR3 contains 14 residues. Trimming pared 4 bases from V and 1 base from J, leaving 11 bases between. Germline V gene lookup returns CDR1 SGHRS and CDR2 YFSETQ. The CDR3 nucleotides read TGCGCCAGCAGCGCACAGGGTTGGAACACTGAAGCTTTCTTT. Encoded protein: CASSAQGWNTEAFF.

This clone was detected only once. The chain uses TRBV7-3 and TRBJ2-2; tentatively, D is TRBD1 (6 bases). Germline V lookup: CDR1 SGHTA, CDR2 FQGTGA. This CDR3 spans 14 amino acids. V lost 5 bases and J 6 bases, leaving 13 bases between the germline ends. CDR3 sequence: CASSASAGAGELFF. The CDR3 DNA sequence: TGTGCCAGCAGCGCCAGCGCAGGGGCCGGGGAGCTGTTTTTT.

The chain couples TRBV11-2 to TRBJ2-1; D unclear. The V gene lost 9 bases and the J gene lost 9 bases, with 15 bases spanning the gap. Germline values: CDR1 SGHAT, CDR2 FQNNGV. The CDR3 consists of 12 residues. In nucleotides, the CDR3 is TGTGCCAGTAGGACCTCTTGGGGTGAGCAGTTCTTC. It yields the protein CASRTSWGEQFF.